This TCR beta chain was retrieved from a study of cytomegalovirus exposure and HLA in healthy donors. Study-level information: Tens of millions of unique TCRs from HLA-typed donors were held in an early release of data.

CDR3 length: 16 residues. J was trimmed by 9 bases and V by 4 bases; bases with no gene match: 9. CDR1 MNHEY and CDR2 SMNVEV come from the germline V gene (reference sequence). Vbeta (60) and Jbeta (13) primers were used in the PCR. Authors' data handling: Per a later analysis, the number of unique TCR beta chains was approximately 80 million, of which 10 million to 11 million were shared. Sequencing was performed with immunoSEQ multiplex PCR; in TCRdb, only in-frame clones are kept and a portion is missing. D and trimming were read from the DNA, whereas the V and J calls and clone size are those reported in that table. This repertoire shows some 150,000 clones, around 62% found once; its top ten account for 2.5% to 3.5%. Study-wide results and limits: Presence/absence results assume similar sequencing depth per donor, which may not hold.

For this clone: Its antigen is currently unknown.

The chain is built from TRBV27 and TRBJ1-6, with 10 bases matching TRBD1. The sequence was collected from a man aged 40-55 years in good health and CMV-seronegative. Sequencing input: PBMCs. The CDR3 protein is CASSSGPGTGVSPLHF. The CDR3 DNA reads as TGTGCCAGCAGTTCCGGACCCGGGACAGGGGTTTCACCCCTCCACTTT.